A selection of T cell receptor beta chains follows, all from one sample in a study of shared clonotypes between healthy human individuals. The repertoire was sequenced with immunoSEQ multiplex PCR; TCRdb's copy has only in-frame clones and lacks some. The data hold under 1,900,000 clones, with just under 99% observed a single time. Sequenced material: naive CD4+ T cells sorted from blood. The receptors were gathered from a man aged 30 to 39 in good health. The CDR3 runs from the conserved cysteine through the conserved F or W. The order of the fields is J gene, D gene, V gene, clone size, CDR3 DNA, CDR3 protein. A D gene is named only where the DNA matches it firmly. Clone size, where shown, is once, few, many, or a class for clones that have expanded.

j_call: TRBJ2-2; d_call: TRBD2; v_call: TRBV5-1; clone_size: .; cdr3_nt: TGCGCCAGCACCCCTCGGTCGGGAGGGCCGAACACCGGGGAGCTGTTTTTT; cdr3_aa: CASTPRSGGPNTGELFF
j_call: TRBJ2-6; d_call: .; v_call: TRBV30; clone_size: .; cdr3_nt: TGTGCCTGGAAGGTCAACGTCCTGACTTTC; cdr3_aa: CAWKVNVLTF
j_call: TRBJ2-1; d_call: .; v_call: TRBV28; clone_size: .; cdr3_nt: TGTGCCAGCCTCCCGGCGGGTCTTTACAATGAGCAGTTCTTC; cdr3_aa: CASLPAGLYNEQFF
j_call: TRBJ2-7; d_call: TRBD2; v_call: TRBV27; clone_size: .; cdr3_nt: TGTGCCAGCAGTTTACGCCCTGGGCTAGCGGGCCCCTACGAGCAGTACTTC; cdr3_aa: CASSLRPGLAGPYEQYF
j_call: TRBJ1-1; d_call: .; v_call: TRBV28; clone_size: .; cdr3_nt: TGTGCCAGCACCGCTAGGGTCACTGAAGCTTTCTTT; cdr3_aa: CASTARVTEAFF
j_call: TRBJ1-5; d_call: .; v_call: TRBV7-2; clone_size: .; cdr3_nt: TGTGCCAGCAGCAGGGTAGGGGGTCAGCCCCAGCATTTT; cdr3_aa: CASSRVGGQPQHF
j_call: TRBJ2-1; d_call: .; v_call: TRBV5-8; clone_size: .; cdr3_nt: TGTGCCAGCAGCTCAGGGCGGCAGGATTCCTACAATGAGCAGTTCTTC; cdr3_aa: CASSSGRQDSYNEQFF
j_call: TRBJ1-1; d_call: .; v_call: TRBV11-2; clone_size: .; cdr3_nt: TGTGCCAGCAGCTTAGTTACAGGGCTGAACACTGAAGCTTTCTTT; cdr3_aa: CASSLVTGLNTEAFF
j_call: TRBJ1-2; d_call: .; v_call: TRBV6-1; clone_size: once; cdr3_nt: TGTGCCAGCAGTGACCCCAAGGGGGGTCGGGGCTACACCTTC; cdr3_aa: CASSDPKGGRGYTF
j_call: TRBJ1-1; d_call: .; v_call: TRBV5-1; clone_size: .; cdr3_nt: TGCGCCAGCAGCGTACAGGGTGTAGAGAACACTGAAGCTTTCTTT; cdr3_aa: CASSVQGVENTEAFF
j_call: TRBJ1-1; d_call: .; v_call: TRBV7-2; clone_size: .; cdr3_nt: TGTGCCAGCAGCTTAGGAGGGCCTCGGAACACTGAAGCTTTCTTT; cdr3_aa: CASSLGGPRNTEAFF
j_call: TRBJ2-7; d_call: TRBD2; v_call: TRBV5-1; clone_size: .; cdr3_nt: TGCGCCAGCAGCTTGGCCCTTGCGGGAGGGTCCTACGAGCAGTACTTC; cdr3_aa: CASSLALAGGSYEQYF
j_call: TRBJ2-1; d_call: .; v_call: TRBV9; clone_size: once; cdr3_nt: TGTGCCAGCAGCGATCACCCAGGGGTCAGGAAAAGCTCCTACAATGAGCAGTTCTTC; cdr3_aa: CASSDHPGVRKSSYNEQFF
j_call: TRBJ2-5; d_call: .; v_call: TRBV29-1; clone_size: .; cdr3_nt: TGCAGCTCCTGGGCAGGGTCTGGGACCCAGTACTTC; cdr3_aa: CSSWAGSGTQYF
j_call: TRBJ2-3; d_call: TRBD2; v_call: TRBV5-1; clone_size: .; cdr3_nt: TGCGCCAGCAGCTTCACTAGCGGGATTACAGATACGCAGTATTTT; cdr3_aa: CASSFTSGITDTQYF
j_call: TRBJ2-7; d_call: TRBD2; v_call: TRBV7-2; clone_size: .; cdr3_nt: TGTGCCAGCAGCTTGCTAGCGGGGGGGCTCGGCGAGCAGTACTTC; cdr3_aa: CASSLLAGGLGEQYF
j_call: TRBJ2-2; d_call: TRBD2; v_call: TRBV2; clone_size: .; cdr3_nt: TGTGCCAGCAGTGCTGGCGGGAGAGGAACCGGGGAGCTGTTTTTT; cdr3_aa: CASSAGGRGTGELFF
j_call: TRBJ2-3; d_call: .; v_call: TRBV5-4; clone_size: .; cdr3_nt: TGTGCCAGCAGCCCCGGTGGGCGGAGACCTAGCACAGATACGCAGTATTTT; cdr3_aa: CASSPGGRRPSTDTQYF